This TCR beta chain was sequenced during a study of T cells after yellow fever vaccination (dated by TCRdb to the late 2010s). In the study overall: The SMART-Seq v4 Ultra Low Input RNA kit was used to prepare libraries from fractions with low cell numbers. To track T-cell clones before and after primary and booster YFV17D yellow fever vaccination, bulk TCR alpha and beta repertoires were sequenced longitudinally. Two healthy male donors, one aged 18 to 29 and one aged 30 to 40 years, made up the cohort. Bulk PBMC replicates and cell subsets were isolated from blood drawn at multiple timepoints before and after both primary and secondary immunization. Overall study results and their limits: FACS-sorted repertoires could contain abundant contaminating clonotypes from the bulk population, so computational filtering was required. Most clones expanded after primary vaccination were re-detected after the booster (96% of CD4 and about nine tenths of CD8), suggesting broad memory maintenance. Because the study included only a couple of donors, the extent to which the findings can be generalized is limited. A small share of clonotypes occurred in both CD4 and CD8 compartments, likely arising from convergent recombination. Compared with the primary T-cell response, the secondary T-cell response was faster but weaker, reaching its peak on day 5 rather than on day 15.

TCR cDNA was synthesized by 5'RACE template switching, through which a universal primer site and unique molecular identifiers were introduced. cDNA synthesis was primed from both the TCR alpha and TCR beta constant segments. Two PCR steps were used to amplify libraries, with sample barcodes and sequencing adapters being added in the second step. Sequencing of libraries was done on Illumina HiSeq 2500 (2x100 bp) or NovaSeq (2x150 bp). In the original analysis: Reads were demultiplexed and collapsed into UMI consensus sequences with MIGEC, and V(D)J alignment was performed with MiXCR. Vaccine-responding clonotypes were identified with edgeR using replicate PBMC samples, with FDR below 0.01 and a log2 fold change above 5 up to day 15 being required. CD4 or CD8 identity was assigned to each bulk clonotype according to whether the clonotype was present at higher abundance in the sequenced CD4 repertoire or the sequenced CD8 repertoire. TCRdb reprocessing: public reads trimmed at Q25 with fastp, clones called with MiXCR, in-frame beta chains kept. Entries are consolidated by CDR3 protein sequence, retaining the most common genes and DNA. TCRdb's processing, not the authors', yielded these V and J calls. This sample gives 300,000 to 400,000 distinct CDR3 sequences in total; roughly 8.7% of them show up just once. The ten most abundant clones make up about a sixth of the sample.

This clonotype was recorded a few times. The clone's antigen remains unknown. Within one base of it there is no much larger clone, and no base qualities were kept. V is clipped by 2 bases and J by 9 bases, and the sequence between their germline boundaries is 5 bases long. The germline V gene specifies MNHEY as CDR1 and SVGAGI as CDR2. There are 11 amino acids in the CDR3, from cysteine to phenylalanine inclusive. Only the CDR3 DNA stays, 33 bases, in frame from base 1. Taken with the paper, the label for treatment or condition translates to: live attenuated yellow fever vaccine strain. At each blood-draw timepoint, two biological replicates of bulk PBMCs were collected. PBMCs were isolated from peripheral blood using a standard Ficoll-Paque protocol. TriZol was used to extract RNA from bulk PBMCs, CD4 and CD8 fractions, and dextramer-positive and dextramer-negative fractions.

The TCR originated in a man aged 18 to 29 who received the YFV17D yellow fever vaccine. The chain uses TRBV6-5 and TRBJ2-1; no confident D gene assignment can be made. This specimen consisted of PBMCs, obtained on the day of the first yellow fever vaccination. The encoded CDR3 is CASSYLGEQFF. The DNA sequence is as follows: TGTGCCAGCAGTTACCTGGGTGAGCAGTTCTTC.